The rows below give T cell receptor beta chains drawn from one sample of a study of T cell responses to AZD1222 COVID-19 vaccine. The protocol was immunoSEQ multiplex PCR, while the TCRdb copy is restricted to in-frame clones and leaves out a portion. Of approximately 120,000 clones in the sample, about 93% were seen once. The sample was peripheral blood, taken on day 0 of AZD1222 vaccination. The source is an adult in good health. Both conserved end residues are part of each CDR3.

j_call	v_call	cdr3_aa
TRBJ2-2	TRBV7-3	CASSTSGGLNTGELFF
TRBJ1-6	TRBV4-2	CASSQREGNRSPLHF
TRBJ1-2	TRBV7-9	CASSWRDRSDGYTF
TRBJ2-5	TRBV5-1	CASSFGLAGEETQYF
TRBJ1-2	TRBV28	CASSSPHYGYTF
TRBJ1-3	TRBV7-6	CASSLGWGNTIYF
TRBJ2-2	TRBV10-2	CASSGTGGITGELFF
TRBJ2-7	TRBV14	CASSPVQGYEQYF
TRBJ1-1	TRBV9	CASSDQVGRTKAFF
TRBJ1-1	TRBV19	CASAVRGGGNTEAFF
TRBJ1-1	TRBV7-9	CASSEVHRGAEAFF
TRBJ1-3	TRBV2	CASTLRNTIYF
TRBJ1-1	TRBV5-6	CASSAPRNAHTEAFF
TRBJ1-5	TRBV19	CASTRLTGGGQPQHF